A selection of T cell receptor beta chains follows, all from one sample in a study of blood T cells in healthy people across ages. In TCRdb, the 5' RACE reads were re-called with MiXCR into one record per CDR3 protein. Of approximately 1.5 million distinct CDR3 sequences listed, roughly 30% were seen once; the top ten hold about 11%. What was sequenced was blood. The source of these receptors is a woman under 40 in good health. The CDR3 runs from the conserved cysteine through the conserved F or W. Each record gives: J gene, V gene, clone size, CDR3 protein. A clone size is listed for some rows: how often the clone was seen (once, few, many), or a class if it is expanded.

>TRBJ2-1|TRBV7-3|NA
CASSLNGGTGVISPYNEQFF
>TRBJ1-1|TRBV2|NA
CASSEEERTEAFF
>TRBJ1-2|TRBV6-5|few
CASSYKGRIGYTF
>NA|TRBV28|NA
CASFKQGSGNEQYF
>TRBJ1-1|TRBV20-1|few
CSARDGDTDRTEAFF
>TRBJ2-7|TRBV29-1|many
CSVGRDSYEQYF
>TRBJ1-6|TRBV4-1|NA
CASSPSLPGQGNSPLHF
>TRBJ1-5|TRBV12-3/TRBV12-4|few
CASSPERFSNQPQHF
>TRBJ1-6|TRBV12-3/TRBV12-4|few
CASSRTGDSPLHF
>NA|TRBV5-1|NA
CASSRYYRETGEQYF
>TRBJ2-3|TRBV20-1|few
CSASQPGTGSSTDTQYF
>TRBJ2-5|TRBV9|NA
CASSERLAGVETQYF
>TRBJ2-1|TRBV14|NA
CASSRPGTGEVNEQFF
>TRBJ1-2|TRBV29-1|many
CSVAETGYTF
>TRBJ2-7|TRBV7-9|many
CASSLGPQSSYEQYF
>TRBJ1-1|TRBV7-6|NA
CASARVDTEAFF
>TRBJ2-3|TRBV24-1|NA
CATSDITDTQYF
>TRBJ1-5|TRBV12-3/TRBV12-4|few
CASSREGNSNQPQHF
>TRBJ2-3|TRBV7-9|NA
CASTIHGTDTQYF
>TRBJ2-5|TRBV20-1|few
CSARDRLAGVQETQYF
>TRBJ1-1|TRBV12-3/TRBV12-4|few
CASSFNRGNTEAFF
>TRBJ2-7|TRBV5-4|NA
CASRRFDRDYEQYF
>TRBJ1-1|TRBV5-6|NA
CASSPNLREDTEAFF
>TRBJ2-7|TRBV20-1|NA
CSAIRRTSGSSSYEQYF
>TRBJ2-5|TRBV7-8|few
CASSFGGTPPETQYF
>TRBJ2-6|TRBV3-1|few
CASSPRGVSGANVLTF
>TRBJ2-1|TRBV24-1|NA
CATSDPRPGLADNEQFF
>TRBJ1-1|TRBV9|NA
CASSGALGSSADTEAFF
>TRBJ1-4|TRBV6-5|NA
CASSYRAATNEKLFF
>TRBJ2-7|TRBV29-1|many
CSVGRDRVSEQYF
>TRBJ2-6|TRBV5-1|few
CASREGTGSGANVLTF
>TRBJ2-3|TRBV6-4|NA
CASSVEEPSTGTQYF
>TRBJ2-3|TRBV7-2|NA
CASSSGTVSTDTQYF
>TRBJ2-4|TRBV30|NA
CAWSVSLAGEQYF